This section outlines one T cell receptor beta chain sequence together with its context. It has no known antigen specificity. No much larger clone is present one base from it, and per-base qualities are unavailable. Different DNA sequences within this sample yield the same CDR3. V drops 2 bases and J drops 2 bases, leaving 9 bases in between. Sequences SGHTA (CDR1) and FQGNSA (CDR2) are obtained from the germline V gene. The CDR3 sequence holds 14 residues, the cysteine and phenylalanine included. Here the CDR3 DNA is all that survives: 42 bases in frame from base 1. The data were taken from a study of blood T cell repertoires in COVID-19 (dated by TCRdb to 2020 to 2021). Broadly, across the study: Samples covering the acute and convalescent phases of COVID-19 were provided by collaborators in the United States, Italy and Spain. A freely available public database, intended as a resource for researchers studying the immune response to SARS-CoV-2, is where the repertoires were released. Subjects who had been exposed to COVID-19, were actively infected with it, or had recovered from it provided the deeply sampled blood TCRbeta repertoires that made up the dataset. Sample metadata almost always included a de-identified subject ID, COVID-19 status, age in years and sex. Where available, HLA class I and class II types were obtained from metadata supplied by the sample provider rather than from assay-based typing. The material from the prospective study consisted of cDNA or gDNA derived from T cells, B-cell-depleted T cells, or PBMCs. The samples were drawn from two sources: the first 160 participants of the ongoing ImmuneRACE study, and over 1,000 subjects contributed by 6 global collaborators.

Paper-wide results and their limitations: The quantity of clinical and demographic metadata differed by source and by participant and was supplied without curation.

Whole blood was collected in K2EDTA tubes by collaborating institutions according to the institutions' own protocols. For TCRbeta analysis, collaborators shipped samples as frozen whole blood, isolated PBMCs, or DNA extracted from either of those sample types. TCRbeta CDR3 regions were amplified from genomic DNA using the immunoSEQ Assay, a bias-controlled multiplex PCR. Concerning the study's data processing: Within the assay, amplification of reference gene primers was used to estimate how many nucleated cells each sample contained. To quantify the absolute abundance of each unique TCRbeta CDR3 rearrangement, sequence reads were collapsed and filtered. Productive Simpson clonality was computed per sample as the square root of Simpson's diversity index over productive rearrangements. Drawn from immuneACCESS, this table holds only the in-frame rearrangements with V and J called that TCRdb kept. Clones are partly lost; checked studies trace under half to an unresolved V gene and leave the rest unexplained. V and J calls and clone size are those listed in that table; D and trimming were worked out from the DNA. The sample table records 200,000 to 300,000 clones; around 87% of these occur just once. The ten top clones hold over 2% of the sample.

The sequence derives from a woman between 50 and 59 years old with acute or convalescent COVID-19. The sequence joins TRBV7-2 to TRBJ2-5; TRBD2 is a possible D gene, resting on 6 matching bases. What was sequenced was peripheral blood. The CDR3 amino acid sequence is: CASSLLGGQETQYF. The nucleotide sequence reads TGTGCCAGCAGCTTATTGGGGGGTCAAGAGACCCAGTACTTC.